This T cell receptor beta chain was captured in a study of CD8 T cells in Susac syndrome. RNA in amounts of about 0.5 to 1 ug was reverse transcribed with random hexamers. Multiplex immunoSEQ PCR targeted 54 Vbeta and 13 Jbeta TCR beta segments. TCRdb re-called the immunoSEQ multiplex PCR reads with MiXCR, one entry per CDR3 protein. The table records about 300,000 distinct CDR3 sequences, about 88% of them present only once. TCR beta sequences were obtained from blood CD8+ and CD4+ T cells. TEMRA cells were FACS-enriched, unlike CD8+ and CD4+ T cells, which were negatively isolated. The source material was CD8+ T cells from PBMCs. This receptor was taken from a human donor with multiple sclerosis.

CDR3 coding DNA: TGTGCTAGCAGGAGGGCGGGATCGGCAGATACGCAGTATTTT. Protein: CASRRAGSADTQYF. The chain is built from TRBV12-5 and TRBJ2-3; the D gene is possibly TRBD2 (6 bases). This CDR3 is built from 14 residues. From germline, CDR1 is LGHNT and CDR2 FRNRAP. V was trimmed by 9 bases and J by 4 bases, leaving 17 bases between them.